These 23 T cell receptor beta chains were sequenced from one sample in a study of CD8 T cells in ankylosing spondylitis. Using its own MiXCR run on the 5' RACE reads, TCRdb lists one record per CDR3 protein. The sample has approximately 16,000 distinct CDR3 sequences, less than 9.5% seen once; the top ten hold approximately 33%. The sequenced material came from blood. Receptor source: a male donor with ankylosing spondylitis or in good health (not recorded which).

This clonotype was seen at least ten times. Here the CDR3 reads CASSLTVSATNEKLFF. The CDR3 DNA follows: TGCGCCAGCAGCTTGACAGTTTCTGCAACTAATGAAAAACTGTTTTTT. The chain combines TRBV5-1 with TRBJ1-4; D is ambiguous. V lost 1 base and J 0 bases, leaving 10 bases between the germline ends. In germline, CDR1 is SGHRS, CDR2 YFSETQ. This CDR3 spans 16 amino acids.

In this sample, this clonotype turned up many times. DNA of the CDR3: TGCGCCAGCAGAGGGGTTCGGGAGGGAGAAAAACTGTTTTTT. Translating gives CASRGVREGEKLFF. V is TRBV5-1 and J is TRBJ1-4; the D gene is possibly TRBD1 (5 bases). This CDR3 is built from 14 residues. In germline, CDR1 is SGHRS, CDR2 YFSETQ. The ends were cut back, 5 bases at V and 8 bases at J, with 16 bases in the middle.

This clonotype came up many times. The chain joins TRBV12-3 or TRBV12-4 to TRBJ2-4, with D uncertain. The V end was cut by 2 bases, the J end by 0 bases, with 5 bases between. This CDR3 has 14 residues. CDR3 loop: CASSLTLAKNIQYF. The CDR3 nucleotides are TGTGCCAGCAGTTTAACGCTAGCCAAAAACATTCAGTACTTC.

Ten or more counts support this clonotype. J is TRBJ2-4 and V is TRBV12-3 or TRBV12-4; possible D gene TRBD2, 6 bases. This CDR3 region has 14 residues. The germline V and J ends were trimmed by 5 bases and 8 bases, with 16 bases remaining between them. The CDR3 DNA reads TGTGCCAGCAGTATCGGGACTCCTGGGGACATTCAGTACTTC. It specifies CASSIGTPGDIQYF.

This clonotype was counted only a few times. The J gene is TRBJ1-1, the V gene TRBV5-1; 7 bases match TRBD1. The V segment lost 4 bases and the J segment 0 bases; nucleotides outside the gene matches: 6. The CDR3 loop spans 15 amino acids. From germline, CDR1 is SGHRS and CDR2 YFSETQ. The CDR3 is CASSAMGQMNTEAFF. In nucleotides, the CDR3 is TGCGCCAGCAGCGCCATGGGACAGATGAACACTGAAGCTTTCTTT.

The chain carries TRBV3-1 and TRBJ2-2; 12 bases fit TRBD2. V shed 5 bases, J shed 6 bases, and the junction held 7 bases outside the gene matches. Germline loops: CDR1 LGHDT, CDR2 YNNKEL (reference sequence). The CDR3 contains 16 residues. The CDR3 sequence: CASSESGTSGSGELFF. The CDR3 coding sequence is TGTGCCAGCAGCGAATCAGGGACTAGCGGGTCCGGGGAGCTGTTTTTT. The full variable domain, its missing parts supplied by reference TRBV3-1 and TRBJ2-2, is DTAVSQTPKYLVTQMGNDKSIKCEQNLGHDTMYWYKQDSKKFLKIMFSYNNKELIINETVPNRFSPKSPDKAHLNLHINSLELGDSAVYFCASSESGTSGSGELFFGEGSRLTVL.

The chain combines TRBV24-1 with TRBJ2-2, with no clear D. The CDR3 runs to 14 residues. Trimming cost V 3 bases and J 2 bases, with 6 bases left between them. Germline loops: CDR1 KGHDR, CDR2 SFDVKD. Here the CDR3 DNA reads TGTGCCACCAGTGATCGGCTTAACACCGGGGAGCTGTTTTTT. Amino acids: CATSDRLNTGELFF.

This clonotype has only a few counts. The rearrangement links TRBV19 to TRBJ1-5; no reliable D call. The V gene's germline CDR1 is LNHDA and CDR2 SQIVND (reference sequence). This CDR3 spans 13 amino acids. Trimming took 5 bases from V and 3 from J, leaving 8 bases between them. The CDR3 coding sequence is TGTGCCAGTAGTGGGTCGATCAATCAGCCCCAGCATTTT. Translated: CASSGSINQPQHF.

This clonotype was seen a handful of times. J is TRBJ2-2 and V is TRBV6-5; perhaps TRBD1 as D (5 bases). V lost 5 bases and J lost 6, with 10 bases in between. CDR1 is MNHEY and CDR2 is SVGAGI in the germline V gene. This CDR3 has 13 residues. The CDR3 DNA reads TGTGCCAGCAGTAAAGGGGAATCCGGGGAGCTGTTTTTT. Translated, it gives CASSKGESGELFF.

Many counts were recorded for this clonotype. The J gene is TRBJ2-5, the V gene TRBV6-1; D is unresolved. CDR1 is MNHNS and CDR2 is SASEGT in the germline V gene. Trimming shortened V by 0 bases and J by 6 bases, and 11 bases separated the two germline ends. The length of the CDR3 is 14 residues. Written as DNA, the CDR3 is TGTGCCAGCAGTGAAGCGAGCCTTCTAAAGACCCAGTACTTC. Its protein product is CASSEASLLKTQYF.

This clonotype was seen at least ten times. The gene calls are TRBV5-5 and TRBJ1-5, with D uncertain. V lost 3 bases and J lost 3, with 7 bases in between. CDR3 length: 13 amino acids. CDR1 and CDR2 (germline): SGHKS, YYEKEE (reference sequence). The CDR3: CASSWGPNQPQHF. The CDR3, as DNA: TGTGCCAGCAGCTGGGGTCCCAATCAGCCCCAGCATTTT.

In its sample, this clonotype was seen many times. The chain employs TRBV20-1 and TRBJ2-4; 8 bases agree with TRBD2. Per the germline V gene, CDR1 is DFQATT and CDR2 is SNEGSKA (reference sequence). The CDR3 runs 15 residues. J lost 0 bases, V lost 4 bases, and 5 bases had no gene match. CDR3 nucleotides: TGCAGTGCTAACCGGGGGGGACTAGCCAAAAACATTCAGTACTTC. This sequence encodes CSANRGGLAKNIQYF.

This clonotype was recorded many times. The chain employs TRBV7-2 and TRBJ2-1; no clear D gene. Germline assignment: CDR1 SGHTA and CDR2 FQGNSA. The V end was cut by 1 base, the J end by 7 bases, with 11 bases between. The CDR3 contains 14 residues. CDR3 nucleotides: TGTGCCAGCAGCTTAGAGGGTCTTGGTAATGAGCAGTTCTTC. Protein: CASSLEGLGNEQFF.

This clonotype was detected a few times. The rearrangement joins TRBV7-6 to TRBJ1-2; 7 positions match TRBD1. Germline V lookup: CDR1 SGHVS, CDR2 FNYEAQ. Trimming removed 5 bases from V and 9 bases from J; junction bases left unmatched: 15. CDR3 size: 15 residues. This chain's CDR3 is CASSPETGFSARYTF. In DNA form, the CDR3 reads TGTGCCAGCAGCCCAGAGACAGGGTTCTCTGCTCGCTACACCTTC.

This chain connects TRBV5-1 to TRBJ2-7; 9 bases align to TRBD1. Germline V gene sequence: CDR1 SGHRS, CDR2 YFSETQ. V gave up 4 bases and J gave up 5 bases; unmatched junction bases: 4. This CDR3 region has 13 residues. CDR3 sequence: CASSPGQGNEQYF. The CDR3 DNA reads TGCGCCAGCAGCCCGGGACAGGGTAACGAGCAGTACTTC.

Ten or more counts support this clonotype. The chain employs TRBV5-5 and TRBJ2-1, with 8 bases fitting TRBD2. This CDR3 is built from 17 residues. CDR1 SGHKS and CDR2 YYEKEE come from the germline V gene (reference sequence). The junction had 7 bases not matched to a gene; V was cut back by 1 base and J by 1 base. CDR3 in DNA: TGTGCCAGCAGCTTGTCCGGGAGGGCGGGGTCCTACAATGAGCAGTTCTTC. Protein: CASSLSGRAGSYNEQFF.

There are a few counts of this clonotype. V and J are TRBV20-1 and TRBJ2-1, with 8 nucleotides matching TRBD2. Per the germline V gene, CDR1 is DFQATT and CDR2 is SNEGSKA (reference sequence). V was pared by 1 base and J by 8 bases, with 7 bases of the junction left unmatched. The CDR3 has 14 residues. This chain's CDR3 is CSARGNKREYEQFF. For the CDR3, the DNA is TGCAGTGCTAGAGGGAACAAGCGGGAGTATGAGCAGTTCTTC.

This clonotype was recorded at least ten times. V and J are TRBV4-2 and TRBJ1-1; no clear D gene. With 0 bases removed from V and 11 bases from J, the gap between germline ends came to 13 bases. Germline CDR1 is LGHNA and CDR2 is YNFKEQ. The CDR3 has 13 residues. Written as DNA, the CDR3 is TGTGCCAGCAGCCAAGACCCAGGCAGTATGGCTTTCTTT. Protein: CASSQDPGSMAFF.

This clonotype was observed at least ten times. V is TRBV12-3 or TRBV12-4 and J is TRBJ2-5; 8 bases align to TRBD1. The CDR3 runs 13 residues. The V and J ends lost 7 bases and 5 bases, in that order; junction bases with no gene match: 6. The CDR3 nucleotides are TGTGCCAGCACCCCAGGGGGCACGGAGACCCAGTACTTC. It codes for CASTPGGTETQYF.

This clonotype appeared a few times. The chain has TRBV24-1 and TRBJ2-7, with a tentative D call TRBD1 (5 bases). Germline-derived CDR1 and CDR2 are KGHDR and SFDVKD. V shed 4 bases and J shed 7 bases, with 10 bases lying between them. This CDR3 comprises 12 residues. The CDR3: CATSDSYREQYF. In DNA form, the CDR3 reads TGTGCCACCAGTGACTCTTACAGGGAGCAGTACTTC.

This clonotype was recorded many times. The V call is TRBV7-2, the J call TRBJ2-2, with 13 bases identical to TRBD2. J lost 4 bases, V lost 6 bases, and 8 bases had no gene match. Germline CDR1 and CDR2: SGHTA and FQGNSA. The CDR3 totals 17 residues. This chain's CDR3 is CASSKGLAGTLTGELFF. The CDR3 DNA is TGTGCCAGCAGTAAGGGACTAGCGGGAACGCTCACCGGGGAGCTGTTTTTT.

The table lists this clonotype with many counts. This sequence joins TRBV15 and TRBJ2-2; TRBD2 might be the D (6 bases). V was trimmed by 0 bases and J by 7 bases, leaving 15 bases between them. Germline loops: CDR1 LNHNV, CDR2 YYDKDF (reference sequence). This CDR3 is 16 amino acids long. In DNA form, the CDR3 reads TGTGCCACCAGCAGAGATCGCTGGGGGGAAGGCGGGGAGCTGTTTTTT. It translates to CATSRDRWGEGGELFF.

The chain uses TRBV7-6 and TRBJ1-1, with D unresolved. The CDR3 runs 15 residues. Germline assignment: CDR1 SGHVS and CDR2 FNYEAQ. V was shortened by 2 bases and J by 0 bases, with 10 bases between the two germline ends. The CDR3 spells CASSLKTLVNTEAFF. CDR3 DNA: TGTGCCAGCAGCTTAAAGACCTTAGTGAACACTGAAGCTTTCTTT.